A selection of T cell receptor beta chains follows, all from one sample in a study of T cell responses to AZD1222 COVID-19 vaccine. The repertoire was sequenced with immunoSEQ multiplex PCR; TCRdb's copy has only in-frame clones and lacks some. Among 150,000 to 200,000 clones listed, around 90% were seen once. The sequenced sample was peripheral blood, obtained on day 0 of AZD1222 vaccination. The receptors were gathered from an adult in good health. The CDR3 runs from the conserved cysteine through the conserved F or W. The D gene is left open where the match is weak. Rows give clone size only sometimes, using once, few, many, or a class for an expanded clone.

D,V,J,size,DNA,CDR3
NA,TRBV6-1,TRBJ1-2,NA,TGTGCCAGCAGTGAAAGCGGTAACCGAATCTATGGCTACACCTTC,CASSESGNRIYGYTF
NA,TRBV2,TRBJ1-2,NA,TGTGCCAGCAGTGAGAACAGAGACTATGGCTACACCTTC,CASSENRDYGYTF
NA,TRBV7-9,TRBJ2-7,NA,TGTGCCAGCAGTCAGCTTTTGGGTAGGCCTTCCTACGAGCAGTACTTC,CASSQLLGRPSYEQYF
NA,TRBV2,TRBJ1-2,NA,TGTGCCAGCAGTGAATTTTCCGGGAGATCTTCGCGGAATGGCTACACCTTC,CASSEFSGRSSRNGYTF
TRBD2,TRBV5-4,TRBJ2-2,once,TGTGCCAGCAGCTCGGCCGGGACTAGGACTACCGGGGAGCTGTTTTTT,CASSSAGTRTTGELFF
TRBD1,TRBV5-5,TRBJ1-1,NA,TGTGCCAGCAGCTTGAGGGACAGGGGGGCCGCCACTGAAGCTTTCTTT,CASSLRDRGAATEAFF
TRBD1,TRBV28,TRBJ1-5,NA,TGTGCCAGCAGTTTAAGGGACAGGGCTTTGACGAAGCCCCAGCATTTT,CASSLRDRALTKPQHF
NA,TRBV19,TRBJ2-1,NA,TGTGCCAGTAGTGCACTAGGGACGGCCTACAATGAGCAGTTCTTC,CASSALGTAYNEQFF
NA,TRBV7-2,TRBJ2-2,NA,TGTGCCAGCAGCTTACGAGGGGTCGGCACCGGGGAGCTGTTTTTT,CASSLRGVGTGELFF
NA,TRBV14,TRBJ2-7,NA,TGTGCCAGCAGCCCCATGTTAGACCGGGCCGAGCAGTACTTC,CASSPMLDRAEQYF
TRBD2,TRBV10-3,TRBJ2-7,NA,TGTGCCACCCAAACCCTGAGGACTAGCGGGGCCTACGAGCAGTACTTC,CATQTLRTSGAYEQYF
NA,TRBV6-1,TRBJ1-1,NA,TGTGCCAGCAGTGAAAGGGGGGCAGGGGTGACTGAAGCTTTCTTT,CASSERGAGVTEAFF
NA,TRBV6-5,TRBJ2-3,NA,TGTGCCAGCAGTCATACTGGGTCCCCTACAGATACGCAGTATTTT,CASSHTGSPTDTQYF
NA,TRBV6-4,TRBJ1-2,once,TGTGCCAGCACCCACGGTGGCAGAAGAGACTATGGCTACACCTTC,CASTHGGRRDYGYTF
TRBD2,TRBV4-2,TRBJ2-7,few,TGTGCCAGCAGCTTCCTTCAAGCGGGGGGCGACGAGCAGTACTTC,CASSFLQAGGDEQYF
TRBD1,TRBV15,TRBJ2-7,NA,TGTGCCACCAGGAGCACTGGCAGGGGGCGATCCTACGAGCAGTACTTC,CATRSTGRGRSYEQYF
NA,TRBV2,TRBJ1-6,NA,TGTGCCAGCAGTGCCGGGAAGGTCACCTTT,CASSAGKVTF
NA,TRBV7-8,TRBJ1-2,few,TGTGCCAGCAGCCTCGGCGGCAGGGGATATGGCTACACCTTC,CASSLGGRGYGYTF
NA,TRBV30,TRBJ2-7,few,TGTGCCTGGGGCCGGGGAGGCCCCGAGCAGTACTTC,CAWGRGGPEQYF
NA,TRBV7-8,TRBJ2-7,NA,TGTGCCAGCAGCTTCCAGGGACCCTACGAGCAGTACTTC,CASSFQGPYEQYF
NA,TRBV6-2/TRBV6-3,TRBJ2-2,NA,TGTGCCAGCACCCCACGGGCCGGGGAGCTGTTTTTT,CASTPRAGELFF
TRBD1,TRBV19,TRBJ1-1,NA,TGTGCCAGTAGTAGGCAGGGGGTGATGAACACTGAAGCTTTCTTT,CASSRQGVMNTEAFF
TRBD1,TRBV6-5,TRBJ2-7,NA,TGTGCCAGCAGGAGACAGGGAACTGACTACGAGCAGTACTTC,CASRRQGTDYEQYF
TRBD2,TRBV6-2/TRBV6-3,TRBJ2-5,NA,TGTGCCAGCAGTCGGACTAGCGAGGTTAAGTCGGCCCAGTACTTC,CASSRTSEVKSAQYF